The 18 T cell receptor beta chains below come from one sample, sequenced in a study of blood T cell repertoires in COVID-19 (dated by TCRdb to the early 2020s). Library preparation was by the immunoSEQ multiplex PCR assay. TCRdb took over this immuneACCESS table, retaining in-frame rearrangements with V and J assigned. Such tables are incomplete; in checked studies, under half of the missing clones stem from an unresolved V gene, and the remainder is unexplained. Across this sample there are more than 90,000 clones, with 80% to 90% seen only once. The ten largest clones add up to 7.9% of the sample. The sequenced sample was peripheral blood. These receptors came from a man aged 70-80 years who had recovered from COVID-19.

The chain carries TRBV6-6 and TRBJ2-2, with D tentatively TRBD1 (5 bases). The CDR3 is made up of 13 amino acids. Looked up from germline, CDR1 is MNHNY and CDR2 is SVGAGI (reference sequence). With 4 bases removed from V and 5 bases from J, the gap between germline ends came to 8 bases. The chain's CDR3 is CASSSRATGELFF. The CDR3 DNA reads TGTGCCAGCAGTTCCAGGGCAACCGGGGAGCTGTTTTTT.

J is TRBJ2-5 and V is TRBV7-8; 8 positions agree with TRBD2. In germline, CDR1 is SGHVS, CDR2 FQNEAQ. This CDR3 region has 17 residues. After removal of 1 base from V and 9 bases from J, the junction contained 16 bases not matched to a gene. The CDR3 here is CASSLGGASGLRGAQYF. The CDR3 nucleotides read TGTGCCAGCAGCTTAGGAGGGGCTAGCGGGCTCCGAGGGGCCCAGTACTTC.

The chain links TRBV2 to TRBJ2-1; 9 positions agree with TRBD1. This CDR3 comprises 16 residues. From germline, CDR1 is SNHLY and CDR2 FYNNEI. The V and J ends lost 4 bases and 0 bases, in that order; junction bases with no gene match: 4. The CDR3 loop is CASSGGTGHSYNEQFF. In DNA, the CDR3 is TGTGCCAGCAGTGGGGGGACAGGGCACTCCTACAATGAGCAGTTCTTC. Supplemented by reference TRBV2 and TRBJ2-1, the full variable domain reads EPEVTQTPSHQVTQMGQEVILRCVPISNHLYFYWYRQILGQKVEFLVSFYNNEISEKSEIFDDQFSVERPDGSNFTLKIRSTKLEDSAMYFCASSGGTGHSYNEQFFGPGTRLTVL.

The CDR3: CASSPSIGTGGSPFIYEQYF. Here the CDR3 DNA reads TGTGCCAGCTCACCCTCCATCGGGACAGGGGGCTCCCCTTTCATCTACGAGCAGTACTTC. The rearrangement links TRBV18 to TRBJ2-7; 12 nucleotides align to TRBD1. Looked up from germline, CDR1 is KGHSH and CDR2 is LQKENI. The CDR3 covers 20 residues. V shed 3 bases, J shed 3 bases, and the junction held 18 bases outside the gene matches.

The V call is TRBV7-2, the J call TRBJ2-1, with no clear D. V lost 7 bases and J lost 0, with 13 bases in between. CDR1 and CDR2 from the germline V gene are SGHTA and FQGNSA. There are 15 residues in the CDR3. CDR3 sequence reads: CASTLQTFSYNEQFF. The CDR3 DNA reads TGTGCCAGCACCCTTCAGACTTTCTCCTACAATGAGCAGTTCTTC.

The CDR3 spells CASSGDRGYTIYF. The CDR3 DNA reads TGTGCCAGCAGTGGGGACAGGGGTTACACCATATATTTT. V and J are TRBV6-4 and TRBJ1-3; 10 nucleotides line up with TRBD1. Germline-derived CDR1 and CDR2 are MRHNA and SNTAGT. V dropped 4 bases and J dropped 8; count of bases not matched to a gene: 2. The CDR3 is 13 residues long.

This clone has a handful of counts. The chain couples TRBV12-3 or TRBV12-4 to TRBJ1-6, with a tentative D call TRBD1 (5 bases). Between the trimmed V and J ends, which lost 5 bases and 8 bases, there was a span of 7 bases. The CDR3 totals 12 residues. CDR3 sequence: CASSRQYSPLHF. The CDR3, as DNA: TGTGCCAGCAGTCGACAGTATTCACCCCTCCACTTT.

The chain carries TRBV7-9 and TRBJ1-1; D gene ambiguous. The CDR3 loop spans 14 amino acids. The V end lost 4 bases, the J end lost 2 bases, and 11 bases lay between the germline ends. Germline lookup yields CDR1 SEHNR and CDR2 FQNEAQ (reference sequence). CDR3 sequence reads: CASSSRHLNTEAFF. The CDR3 nucleotides are TGTGCCAGCAGCTCGAGACATCTCAACACTGAAGCTTTCTTT.

The chain links TRBV9 to TRBJ2-7, with 8 nucleotides matching TRBD1. The CDR3 is 14 residues long. With V trimmed by 3 bases and J by 2 bases, 4 bases remained unmatched. CDR1 is SGDLS and CDR2 is YYNGEE in the germline V gene. The CDR3 loop is CASSAGQGPYEQYF. The CDR3 nucleotides read TGTGCCAGCAGCGCCGGACAGGGCCCCTACGAGCAGTACTTC. Full variable domain (missing parts from reference TRBV9 and TRBJ2-7): DSGVTQTPKHLITATGQRVTLRCSPRSGDLSVYWYQQSLDQGLQFLIQYYNGEERAKGNILERFSAQQFPDLHSELNLSSLELGDSALYFCASSAGQGPYEQYFGPGTRLTVT.

This chain connects TRBV4-2 to TRBJ2-5; 9 nucleotides line up with TRBD2. Trimming removed 5 bases from V and 1 base from J; junction bases left unmatched: 11. This CDR3 region has 17 residues. The germline V gene has CDR1 LGHNA and CDR2 YNFKEQ. CDR3 in DNA: TGTGCCAGCAGCTCCGGGGGGGTTAGCGGGAGCCAAGAGACCCAGTACTTC. Protein: CASSSGGVSGSQETQYF.

The chain has TRBV6-5 and TRBJ2-7; TRBD1 aligns across 8 bases. The germline gives CDR1 MNHEY, CDR2 SVGAGI. This CDR3 contains 16 residues. The V segment lost 4 bases and the J segment 6 bases; nucleotides outside the gene matches: 14. For the CDR3, the DNA is TGTGCCAGCAGTTCCCACCGGACAGGGATCCTAGGCGAGCAGTACTTC. This encodes CASSSHRTGILGEQYF.

The chain links TRBV6-2 or TRBV6-3 to TRBJ2-7, with a tentative D call TRBD1 (6 bases). V lost 4 bases and J lost 3, with 10 bases in between. There are 13 residues in the CDR3. CDR1 and CDR2 (germline): MNHEY, SVGEGT. Here the CDR3 DNA reads TGTGCCAGCAGTTGGATGGACAGCTACGAGCAGTACTTC. As protein: CASSWMDSYEQYF.

V gene TRBV18 combines with J gene TRBJ2-2; D not resolved. Germline CDR1 and CDR2: KGHSH and LQKENI. Between the trimmed V and J ends, which lost 1 base and 2 bases, there was a span of 11 bases. This CDR3 spans 16 amino acids. The CDR3 is CASSPLLATNTGELFF. The CDR3 region has the DNA TGTGCCAGCTCACCACTTTTAGCAACAAACACCGGGGAGCTGTTTTTT.

The chain links TRBV2 to TRBJ1-2, with D tentatively TRBD1 (6 bases). The germline gives CDR1 SNHLY, CDR2 FYNNEI. The CDR3 is 14 amino acids. Deletions cut 3 bases from V and 1 base from J, with 9 bases between. The DNA for the CDR3 is TGTGCCAGCAGTGAGAGGACAGTTAACTATGGCTACACCTTC. Protein product: CASSERTVNYGYTF.

This chain uses TRBV5-1 with TRBJ2-1; 13 bases line up with TRBD2. Germline CDR1 is SGHRS and CDR2 is YFSETQ. The CDR3 length is 16 residues. With 4 bases clipped from V and 6 bases from J, the junction kept 7 bases outside the gene matches. Here the CDR3 DNA reads TGCGCCAGCAGCGCCCTCGGACTAGCGGGAGCCAATGAGCAGTTCTTC. Amino acid sequence: CASSALGLAGANEQFF.

The chain uses TRBV11-2 and TRBJ1-2; D is unresolved. This CDR3 is built from 14 residues. V was clipped by 5 bases and J by 1 base, with 11 bases between them. CDR1 is SGHAT and CDR2 is FQNNGV in the germline V gene. CDR3 amino acids: CASSAGSNNYGYTF. In nucleotides, the CDR3 is TGTGCCAGCAGCGCTGGGAGCAATAACTATGGCTACACCTTC.

The V call is TRBV15, the J call TRBJ1-1, with unresolved D. CDR1 is LNHNV, CDR2 YYDKDF, per germline (reference sequence). The ends were cut back, 5 bases at V and 0 bases at J, with 7 bases in the middle. CDR3 length: 13 amino acids. The CDR3 is CATSLYLNTEAFF. CDR3 bases: TGTGCCACCAGCCTTTATTTGAACACTGAAGCTTTCTTT.

The V gene is TRBV14, the J gene TRBJ1-4, with 7 bases matching TRBD1. This CDR3 is built from 16 residues. Germline CDR1 and CDR2: SGHDN and FVKESK. The trim removed 2 bases at V and 7 bases at J, leaving 10 bases unmatched. The CDR3 sequence: CASSQWTGSEGEKLFF. Here the CDR3 DNA reads TGTGCCAGCAGCCAATGGACAGGATCAGAGGGTGAAAAACTGTTTTTT.